This T cell receptor beta chain was found in a study of shared clonotypes between healthy human individuals. Study-level findings and limits: The small donor group covered limited genetic and exposure diversity.

Each sorted subset replicate got 200 ng genomic DNA, around 29,000 genomes. Here immunoSEQ multiplex PCR was the method, and the copy in TCRdb shows in-frame clones only, minus some. The table has some 1.4 million clones, roughly 96% seen once; the top ten hold approximately 1%. This clone appeared a single time. Its antigen is unidentified. V gave up 5 bases and J gave up 1 base; unmatched junction bases: 6. The CDR3 totals 15 residues. Germline V gives CDR1 SGHNT, CDR2 YENEEA. The TCR originated in a man aged 25 to 40 in good health. The specimen sequenced was naive CD4+ T cells sorted from blood. Stated subset: CD45RA+ positively selected. The chain joins TRBV11-3 to TRBJ2-3; 7 nucleotides match TRBD1. The CDR3 here is CASSSRDRGTDTQYF. In DNA, the CDR3 is TGTGCCAGCAGCAGCCGGGACAGAGGCACAGATACGCAGTATTTT. Supplemented by reference TRBV11-3 and TRBJ2-3, the full variable domain reads EAGVVQSPRYKIIEKKQPVAFWCNPISGHNTLYWYLQNLGQGPELLIRYENEEAVDDSQLPKDRFSAERLKGVDSTLKIQPAELGDSAVYLCASSSRDRGTDTQYFGPGTRLTVL.